This is a list of T cell receptor beta chains from one sample in a study of blood T cell repertoires in COVID-19. Profiled with immunoSEQ multiplex PCR; TCRdb holds only in-frame clones, not every one. There are fewer than 250,000 clones in the sample; roughly 85% occur only once, and 3.8% lies in the top ten. Sequencing was carried out using PBMCs or T cells enriched from blood (not recorded which). These TCRs come from a woman aged 40 to 49 with acute COVID-19. The CDR3 runs from the conserved cysteine through the conserved F or W. The D gene is left open where the match is weak. A row's size may be missing; if present it is once, few, many or a size class.

clone_size,d_call,cdr3_length,v_call,j_call,cdr3_nt,cdr3_aa
.,.,14,TRBV7-6,TRBJ2-1,TGTGCCAGCAGCTTAGTTGGGGCAGGGGATGAGCAGTTCTTC,CASSLVGAGDEQFF
.,TRBD1,15,TRBV11-3,TRBJ2-5,TGTGCCAGCAGCTCCGTAACAGGGGGAGGAGAGACCCAGTACTTC,CASSSVTGGGETQYF
few,.,16,TRBV10-1,TRBJ1-5,TGCGCCAGCCAGTGGTCGGCTCACAGGGCCGATCAGCCCCAGCATTTT,CASQWSAHRADQPQHF
once,.,15,TRBV7-9,TRBJ1-1,TGTGCCAGCAGCTCCTTTCGGGGGATGAACACTGAAGCTTTCTTT,CASSSFRGMNTEAFF
many,TRBD1,14,TRBV5-1,TRBJ1-2,TGCGCCAGCAGCCCAATAGACAGGGAAAGTGGCTACACCTTC,CASSPIDRESGYTF
few,.,13,TRBV29-1,TRBJ1-5,TGCAGCGTAAAAATGGGGCCCAATCAGCCCCAGCATTTT,CSVKMGPNQPQHF
.,.,16,TRBV4-1,TRBJ1-2,TGCGCCAGCAGCCAAGATCTGGGCACGAAGAACTATGGCTACACCTTC,CASSQDLGTKNYGYTF
.,.,16,TRBV18,TRBJ1-1,TGTGCCAGCTCACCAGTTGTTGGGCAGGGTGACACTGAAGCTTTCTTT,CASSPVVGQGDTEAFF
.,.,14,TRBV18,TRBJ2-7,TGTGCCAGCTCACCAGGGGGCCAGACCTACGAGCAGTACTTC,CASSPGGQTYEQYF
.,TRBD2,16,TRBV7-9,TRBJ2-5,TGTGCCAGCAGCCAGACTAGCGGGGGAGGGCAAGAGACCCAGTACTTC,CASSQTSGGGQETQYF
.,TRBD2,15,TRBV9,TRBJ2-1,TGTGCCAGCAGTAGAATTAGCGGGATGGGTAATGAGCAGTTCTTC,CASSRISGMGNEQFF
.,.,14,TRBV9,TRBJ2-3,TGTGCCAGCAGCGTAAGAGGGCAGGCAGATACGCAGTATTTT,CASSVRGQADTQYF
.,TRBD2,15,TRBV6-5,TRBJ2-7,TGTGCCAGCAGTTACTCGTCCGCGGGAGGGTACGAGCAGTACTTC,CASSYSSAGGYEQYF
.,.,17,TRBV7-3,TRBJ1-3,TGTGCCAGCAGCTTAGGGCCCGACGAGACATCTGGAAACACCATATATTTT,CASSLGPDETSGNTIYF
.,TRBD1,13,TRBV28,TRBJ1-2,TGTGCCCTAGCCAGGGGGCGCGACTATGGCTACACCTTC,CALARGRDYGYTF
.,TRBD2,13,TRBV25-1,TRBJ2-7,TGTGCCAGCAGTGGTAGCGGGGCCTACGAGCAGTACTTC,CASSGSGAYEQYF
.,.,17,TRBV14,TRBJ1-3,TGTGCCAGCAGCCAAGGGACAGCCAAGAGCTCTGGAAACACCATATATTTT,CASSQGTAKSSGNTIYF
.,.,16,TRBV4-2,TRBJ1-4,TGTGCCAGCAGCCAAGATGGGGGCCCCAGGGGTGAAAAACTGTTTTTT,CASSQDGGPRGEKLFF
.,.,17,TRBV24-1,TRBJ1-5,TGTGCCACCAGTGCCACAGGCGGCGATTATAGCAATCAGCCCCAGCATTTT,CATSATGGDYSNQPQHF
.,TRBD1,14,TRBV18,TRBJ2-5,TGTGCCAGCTCGCCAATGACAGGGGCAGAGACCCAGTACTTC,CASSPMTGAETQYF
.,.,13,TRBV30,TRBJ1-1,TGTGCCTGGAGTGTATCAGAGAACACTGAAGCTTTCTTT,CAWSVSENTEAFF
few,.,14,TRBV27,TRBJ1-1,TGTGCCAGCAGATATAGACAAAGAAACACTGAAGCTTTCTTT,CASRYRQRNTEAFF
.,.,12,TRBV7-3,TRBJ2-1,TGTGCCAGCAGCTTAACTCAGGGTGAGCAGTTCTTC,CASSLTQGEQFF
.,.,12,TRBV12-3/TRBV12-4,TRBJ1-2,TGTGCCAGCAGTTTAGAAACATTCCGCTACACCTTC,CASSLETFRYTF
.,TRBD2,14,TRBV19,TRBJ2-1,TGTGCCAGTAGTAAACTAGCGGGTGGGTATGAGCAGTTCTTC,CASSKLAGGYEQFF
.,.,12,TRBV12-5,TRBJ2-1,TGTGCTAGTGGCGAGACTAGAATTGAGCAGTTCTTC,CASGETRIEQFF
.,TRBD1,15,TRBV27,TRBJ2-7,TGTGCCAGCAGTCCTACAGGGGCTGGAACCTACGAGCAGTACTTC,CASSPTGAGTYEQYF
.,TRBD2,15,TRBV7-3,TRBJ2-1,TGTGCCAGCAGCACAGGCTCTAGCGGAGCCCATGAGCAGTTCTTC,CASSTGSSGAHEQFF
.,TRBD1,13,TRBV19,TRBJ1-2,TGTGCCAGTACCCCACGGACAGGTTTGGGCTACACCTTC,CASTPRTGLGYTF
.,TRBD1,14,TRBV5-4,TRBJ1-2,TGTGCCAGCAGCTTGTCAGGGGGAAAGGGGGGCTACACCTTC,CASSLSGGKGGYTF
.,TRBD2,15,TRBV15,TRBJ2-7,TGTGCCACCAGTACTTCGAGCGGGGGATTCTACGAGCAGTACTTC,CATSTSSGGFYEQYF
many,.,19,TRBV30,TRBJ1-5,TGTGCCTGGAGTGTACGTGAGACCAGAGGAGTTTATAGCAATCAGCCCCAGCATTTT,CAWSVRETRGVYSNQPQHF
.,.,16,TRBV7-3,TRBJ2-6,TGTGCCAGCAGCTTTCCGAAGGGGGCTGGGGCCAACGTCCTGACTTTC,CASSFPKGAGANVLTF
.,.,15,TRBV19,TRBJ1-1,TGTGCCAGTAGTCCGGGGGGAGGAACGAACACTGAAGCTTTCTTT,CASSPGGGTNTEAFF
.,TRBD2,17,TRBV4-3,TRBJ2-3,TGCGCCAGCAGCGACCCGTTAGCGGGAGTCGGCACAGATACGCAGTATTTT,CASSDPLAGVGTDTQYF
.,.,13,TRBV11-2,TRBJ2-2,TGTGCCAGCAGCCAAGGGGCCACCGGGGAGCTGTTTTTT,CASSQGATGELFF
.,TRBD2,15,TRBV19,TRBJ2-7,TGTGCCAGTAGTATCGGGCTAGCGGAAATCTACGAGCAGTACTTC,CASSIGLAEIYEQYF
.,.,15,TRBV5-5,TRBJ2-1,TGTGCCAGCAGGTCGCCGGGAAGGAGACTCAATGAGCAGTTCTTC,CASRSPGRRLNEQFF
.,.,17,TRBV12-1,TRBJ2-7,TGTGCCAGCAGCTTCTTCAAGCGGGGGGAGACTGCCTACGAGCAGTACTTC,CASSFFKRGETAYEQYF
.,TRBD2,15,TRBV24-1,TRBJ2-7,TGTGCCACCAGTGATCCTATTAGCGGGTCCTACGAGCAGTACTTC,CATSDPISGSYEQYF
.,.,14,TRBV2,TRBJ1-5,TGTGCCAGCAGTGAGGGCCGGATCAATCAGCCCCAGCATTTT,CASSEGRINQPQHF
.,.,17,TRBV5-6,TRBJ2-1,TGTGCCAGCAGCTTGGCCCGATGGGAGTCAGGAGCTGATGAGCAGTTCTTC,CASSLARWESGADEQFF
.,TRBD2,18,TRBV7-9,TRBJ2-1,TGTGCCAGCATGCTAACTAGCGGGATGGGCCGGCCTAACAATGAGCAGTTCTTC,CASMLTSGMGRPNNEQFF
.,.,16,TRBV5-1,TRBJ2-5,TGCGCCAGCAGCTTGGGGCGGGGGCCCCCACAAGAGACCCAGTACTTC,CASSLGRGPPQETQYF
.,.,17,TRBV19,TRBJ1-5,TGTGCCAGTAGTATAGCGGAAGGGGGGGGGCAGAGTCAGCCCCAGCATTTT,CASSIAEGGGQSQPQHF
.,TRBD2,19,TRBV7-2,TRBJ2-6,TGTGCCAGCAGCTTCACCCCCCAGCCCGCGGGGGGTGGGGCCAACGTCCTGACTTTC,CASSFTPQPAGGGANVLTF
.,.,15,TRBV19,TRBJ2-6,TGTGCCAGTAGTACCCCTGACAGAAAGGCCAACGTCCTGACTTTC,CASSTPDRKANVLTF
.,.,14,TRBV10-3,TRBJ2-3,TGTGCCATCAGTGACGGGGGGCGGACAGATACGCAGTATTTT,CAISDGGRTDTQYF
few,TRBD1,15,TRBV28,TRBJ1-2,TGTGCCAGCAGCCGCTCGAACCAGGGGGCTCGGGGCTACACCTTC,CASSRSNQGARGYTF
.,.,13,TRBV18,TRBJ2-7,TGTGCCAGCTCACCACGGGCAAAATACGAGCAGTACTTC,CASSPRAKYEQYF
once,TRBD2,12,TRBV29-1,TRBJ2-1,TGCAGCAGCGGGACTGACCTCGGTGAGCAGTTCTTC,CSSGTDLGEQFF
.,TRBD2,18,TRBV11-2,TRBJ2-1,TGTGCCAGCAGCTTAGGAAGAGGGACTAGCGGGAGAGTAAATGAGCAGTTCTTC,CASSLGRGTSGRVNEQFF
.,TRBD1,15,TRBV28,TRBJ1-5,TGTGCCAGCAGGGGGGACAGATATAGCAATCAGCCCCAGCATTTT,CASRGDRYSNQPQHF
few,TRBD2,13,TRBV4-1,TRBJ2-1,TGCGCCAGCCAGGGCGGGAGGATGAATGAGCAGTTCTTC,CASQGGRMNEQFF